This T cell receptor beta chain was sequenced in a study of cytomegalovirus exposure and HLA in healthy donors (dated by TCRdb to about 2017). Study-wide context: According to a later analysis, the roughly 130 validation repertoires were produced on the same platform as the roughly 600 repertoires of the first cohort. The study was designed to test whether signatures of past pathogen exposure could be identified by cataloging public T cell receptors. A separate validation cohort of 100 to 150 different subjects was used in addition to the roughly 720-subject first cohort. To predict cytomegalovirus infection status, the study brought together high-throughput TCR immunosequencing, statistical association of individual TCRs with disease status, and machine learning.

Library preparation employed the immunoSEQ multiplex PCR assay. Turning to the authors' computational methods: A statistical classification framework was developed to diagnose cytomegalovirus status using the catalog of TCR beta chain sequences. Imported from immuneACCESS, the table was reduced by TCRdb to in-frame sequences with V and J called. These copies leave out some clones; in studies compared against another copy, an unresolved V gene accounts for under half, and the cause of the remainder is not known. V and J calls and clone size are given by that table; D and trimming were obtained from the DNA. The sample table records roughly 100,000 clones; 86% of these occur just once. Around 4.1% of the sample rests with the top ten. The donors belonged to the validation cohort of approximately 130 subjects, which was separate from the approximately 700-subject first cohort. The paper as a whole reports these results and caveats: According to the authors, the approach could potentially be generalized to other disease states and immunological phenotypes. A total of roughly 160 TCR beta chains were listed by the study as associated with cytomegalovirus. In a later analysis, TCRs clustered in the first cohort were found to also tend to co-occur in the approximately 110 validation repertoires, with approximately 93% of cluster scores above 0. In both the original and validation cohorts, the classifier was reported to diagnose cytomegalovirus status with high specificity and sensitivity. A few of the identified cytomegalovirus-associated TCR beta chains were confirmed in vitro to be specific for cytomegalovirus antigens. A later analysis lacked HLA typing for the validation cohort, so it scored co-occurrence in that cohort across all 120 repertoires. Most TCR sequences were observed very rarely across donors, whereas some public TCRs were present in many individuals.

The CDR3 starts with the cysteine, ends with the phenylalanine, and has 14 residues. The retained sequence is limited to the CDR3, 42 bases, with the frame set at the first base. CDR1 and CDR2 were assigned from the germline V gene as MNHEY and SVGAGI. After removal of 2 bases from V and 6 bases from J, the junction retains 4 bases not matched to a gene. To note about this clone: Its antigen is still unknown. Per-base quality was not reported, and no clone a single base away is much larger than it.

The sample taken for sequencing was PBMCs. The receptor chain draws on TRBV6-5 and TRBJ2-1, with 7 bases matching TRBD2. This receptor was taken from a woman between 18 and 29 years old in good health and CMV-seropositive. The CDR3 protein sequence reads: CASSYRGSSNEQFF. At the DNA level, the sequence is TGTGCCAGCAGTTACCGCGGGAGTAGCAATGAGCAGTTCTTC.